This T cell receptor (beta chain) originates from a study of T cells expressing NK-cell markers. Study-wide background: In sorted CD3+CD56+NKG2C+, CD3+CD56+NKG2C- and CD3+CD56-NKG2C+ T cells, TCR beta repertoires were obtained. The sequencing cohort of eight donors included seven HCMV-seropositive individuals and one seronegative individual.

TCRdb reprocessed the 5' RACE reads; each CDR3 protein has one entry and no DNA is given. The sample table includes approximately 550,000 distinct CDR3 sequences. The TCR was taken from a man between 18 and 29 years old in good health. Sequenced: blood T cells: a sorted CD56 or NKG2C T cell subset, CD4+ or CD8+ T cells, or bulk PBMC T cells (not recorded which).

CDR3 sequence: CASSLWTSGQTSTDTQYF. The V gene is TRBV28, the J gene TRBJ2-3; no DNA is available, so the TRBD2 call from TCRdb remains unchecked. CDR3 length: 18 amino acids. Germline V gene sequence: CDR1 MDHEN, CDR2 SYDVKM.